This TCR beta chain came from a study of liver allograft versus peripheral blood T cells. Study-wide background: Blood and transplanted-liver T cell receptor repertoires from recipients were compared.

Germline CDR1 SGHNT, CDR2 YYREEE (reference sequence). The CDR3 extends over 16 amino acids. The ends lost 0 bases at V and 4 bases at J; junction bases unmatched: 8. This clonotype has only a few counts. Its antigen is as yet unknown. TCRdb passed the reads through MiXCR, listing each CDR3 protein once. The table shows about 8,300 distinct CDR3 sequences, with around 16% occurring only once. Study results and caveats: Intragraft T cell receptor repertoires of liver allografts were reportedly distinct from those in peripheral blood.

V is TRBV5-4 and J is TRBJ2-5; 8 bases are a match to TRBD2. This clonotype originated in a human patient who had a liver transplant. The graft donor may have contributed some T cells. The CDR3, as DNA: TGTGCCAGCAGCTTGGGGGGTAGCGGGGCTATAGAGACCCAGTACTTC. Encoded protein: CASSLGGSGAIETQYF.